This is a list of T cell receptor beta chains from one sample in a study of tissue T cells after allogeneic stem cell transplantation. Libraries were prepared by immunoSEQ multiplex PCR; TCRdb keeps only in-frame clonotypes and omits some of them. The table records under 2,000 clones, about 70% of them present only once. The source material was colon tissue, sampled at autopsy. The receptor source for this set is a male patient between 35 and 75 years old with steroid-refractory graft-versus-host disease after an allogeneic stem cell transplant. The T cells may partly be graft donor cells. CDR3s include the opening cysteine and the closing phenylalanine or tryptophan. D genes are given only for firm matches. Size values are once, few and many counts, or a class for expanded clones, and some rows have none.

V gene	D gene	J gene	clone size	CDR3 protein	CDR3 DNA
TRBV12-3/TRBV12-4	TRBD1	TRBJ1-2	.	CAIQGENYYGYTF	TGTGCCATACAGGGGGAAAATTACTATGGCTACACCTTC
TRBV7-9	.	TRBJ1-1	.	CASSLGDDVNTEAFF	TGTGCCAGCAGCTTAGGGGACGACGTGAACACTGAAGCTTTCTTT
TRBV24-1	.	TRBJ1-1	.	CATSDLGEAFF	TGTGCCACCAGTGATTTGGGTGAAGCTTTCTTT
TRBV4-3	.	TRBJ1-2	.	CASSQDQPQGSGYTF	TGCGCCAGCAGCCAAGATCAGCCGCAGGGATCCGGCTACACCTTC
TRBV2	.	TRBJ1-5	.	CASSERAGNQPQHF	TGTGCCAGCAGTGAAAGGGCAGGGAACCAGCCCCAGCATTTT
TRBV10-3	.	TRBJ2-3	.	CAISSSTDTQYF	TGTGCCATCAGTTCTAGCACAGATACGCAGTATTTT
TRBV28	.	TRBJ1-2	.	CASSLSRGYTF	TGTGCCAGCAGTTTATCACGAGGCTACACCTTC
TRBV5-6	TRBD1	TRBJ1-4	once	CASSFPGQPYEKLFF	TGTGCCAGCAGCTTCCCGGGACAGCCTTATGAAAAACTGTTTTTT
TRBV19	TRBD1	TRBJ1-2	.	CASSSFDRAGGYGYTF	TGTGCCAGTAGCTCGTTTGACAGGGCCGGAGGCTATGGCTACACCTTC
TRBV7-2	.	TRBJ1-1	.	CASSPRRGDTEAFF	TGTGCCAGCAGCCCCCGACGGGGGGACACTGAAGCTTTCTTT
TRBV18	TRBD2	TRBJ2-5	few	CASSPPSGGAETQYF	TGTGCCAGCTCACCTCCTAGCGGGGGGGCGGAGACCCAGTACTTC
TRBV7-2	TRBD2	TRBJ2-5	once	CASSPSASGAQETQYF	TGTGCCAGCAGCCCCTCGGCTAGCGGGGCCCAAGAGACCCAGTACTTC
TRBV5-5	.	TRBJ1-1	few	CASTLAGGTEAFF	TGTGCCAGCACCTTGGCCGGGGGTACTGAAGCTTTCTTT
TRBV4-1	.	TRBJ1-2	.	CASSQEGLGISYGYTF	TGCGCCAGCAGCCAAGAGGGGCTCGGGATCTCTTATGGCTACACCTTC
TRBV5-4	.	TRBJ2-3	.	CASSLAVGGGTDTQYF	TGTGCCAGCAGCTTGGCCGTGGGGGGCGGCACAGATACGCAGTATTTT
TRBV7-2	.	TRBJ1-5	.	CASSLGGRNRGNQPQHF	TGTGCCAGCAGCTTAGGGGGAAGGAACAGGGGCAATCAGCCCCAGCATTTT
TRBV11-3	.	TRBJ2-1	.	CASSREPGGAYNEQFF	TGTGCCAGCAGCCGAGAACCAGGGGGGGCCTACAATGAGCAGTTCTTC
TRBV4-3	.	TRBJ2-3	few	CASSQDRLQQYF	TGCGCCAGCAGCCAAGATCGGCTGCAGCAGTATTTT
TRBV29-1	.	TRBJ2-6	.	CSVEDMAGANVLTF	TGCAGCGTTGAAGACATGGCTGGGGCCAACGTCCTGACTTTC
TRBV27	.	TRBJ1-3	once	CASSLMGGPLLGNTIYF	TGTGCCAGCAGTTTAATGGGCGGCCCCTTACTCGGAAACACCATATATTTT
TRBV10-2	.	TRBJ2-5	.	CASSDGGGQETQYF	TGCGCCAGCTCCGACGGGGGTGGACAAGAGACCCAGTACTTC
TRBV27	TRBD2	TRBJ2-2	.	CASSRRVAGATNTGELFF	TGTGCCAGCAGTCGACGGGTAGCGGGGGCAACGAACACCGGGGAGCTGTTTTTT
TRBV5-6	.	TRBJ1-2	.	CASSPTDDGGVYGYTF	TGTGCCAGCAGCCCAACGGACGACGGGGGGGTCTATGGCTACACCTTC
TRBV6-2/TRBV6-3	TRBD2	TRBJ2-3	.	CASSYLILSGVTDTQYF	TGTGCCAGCAGTTACTTAATTTTAAGCGGGGTCACAGATACGCAGTATTTT
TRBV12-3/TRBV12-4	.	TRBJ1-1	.	CASRQTMNTEAFF	TGTGCCAGCAGACAGACGATGAACACTGAAGCTTTCTTT
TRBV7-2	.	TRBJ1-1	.	CASSLGLWTQNTEAFF	TGTGCCAGCAGCTTAGGCCTTTGGACGCAGAACACTGAAGCTTTCTTT
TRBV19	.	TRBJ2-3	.	CATEPGTSTDTQYF	TGTGCCACTGAACCCGGGACTAGCACAGATACGCAGTATTTT
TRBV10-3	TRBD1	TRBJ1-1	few	CAIRERTGNTEAFF	TGTGCCATCAGGGAAAGGACAGGGAACACTGAAGCTTTCTTT
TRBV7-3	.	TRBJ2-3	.	CASSFGGTAGTDTQYF	TGTGCCAGCAGCTTCGGAGGGACAGCAGGCACAGATACGCAGTATTTT
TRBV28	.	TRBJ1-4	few	CASRSPQGRGEKLFF	TGTGCCAGCAGATCTCCCCAGGGGAGGGGTGAAAAACTGTTTTTT
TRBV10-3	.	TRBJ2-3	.	CAISGAGTDTQYF	TGTGCCATCAGTGGGGCGGGCACAGATACGCAGTATTTT
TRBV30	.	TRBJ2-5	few	CAWSLLGTGRETQYF	TGTGCCTGGAGTTTACTAGGAACGGGAAGAGAGACCCAGTACTTC
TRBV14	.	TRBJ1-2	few	CASSHARTRYGYTF	TGTGCCAGCAGCCATGCCAGGACCCGCTATGGCTACACCTTC
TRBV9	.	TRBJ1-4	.	CASSGSAGNAEKLFF	TGTGCCAGCAGCGGCTCGGCAGGGAATGCTGAAAAACTGTTTTTT
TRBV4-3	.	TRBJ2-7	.	CASSYGTSLDSYEQYF	TGCGCCAGCAGCTATGGGACTTCCCTAGATTCCTACGAGCAGTACTTC
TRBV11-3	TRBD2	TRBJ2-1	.	CASSLEGGGAYNEQFF	TGTGCCAGCAGCTTAGAGGGCGGGGGGGCCTACAATGAGCAGTTCTTC
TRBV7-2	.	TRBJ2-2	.	CASSLRAGTGELFF	TGTGCCAGCAGCTTAAGGGCTGGCACCGGGGAGCTGTTTTTT
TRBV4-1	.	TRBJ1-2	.	CASSQERDRDPPYGYTF	TGCGCCAGCAGCCAAGAAAGGGACCGGGACCCCCCCTATGGCTACACCTTC
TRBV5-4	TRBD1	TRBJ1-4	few	CASSLEGRGRPLFF	TGTGCCAGCAGCTTGGAGGGAAGGGGGCGGCCTCTGTTTTTT
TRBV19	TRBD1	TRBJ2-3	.	CASSMGQVRTDTQYF	TGTGCCAGTAGTATGGGACAGGTACGCACAGATACGCAGTATTTT
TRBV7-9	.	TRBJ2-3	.	CASSLELGTLGDTQYF	TGTGCCAGCAGCTTAGAGTTGGGGACATTGGGTGATACGCAGTATTTT
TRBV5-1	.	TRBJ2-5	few	CASSLTGSSGPPQETQYF	TGCGCCAGCAGCTTGACGGGGTCCAGCGGACCTCCGCAAGAGACCCAGTACTTC